One sample yielded the 19 T cell receptor beta chains listed below, sequenced in a study of glioma-infiltrating T cells after dendritic cell vaccination. The time point denotes: after dendritic cell vaccination, including at tumor progression/relapse. Measured with immunoSEQ multiplex PCR; TCRdb has only the in-frame clones, and not every one. The table has 110,000 or so clones, around 91% seen once; the top ten hold roughly 2.8%. The source was blood, collected after dendritic cell vaccination. These receptors came from a human donor with glioblastoma.

The V gene is TRBV2, the J gene TRBJ1-5, with D uncertain. V was cut by 8 bases and J by 3 bases, with 14 bases left in between. This CDR3 contains 14 residues. The germline CDR1 and CDR2 sequences are SNHLY and FYNNEI. The CDR3 nucleotides read TGTGCCAGCGGCCCGGAGGGAGACAATCAGCCCCAGCATTTT. Residues: CASGPEGDNQPQHF.

This clone has more than one count but fewer than ten. This rearrangement joins TRBV19 to TRBJ1-2; D remains ambiguous. The CDR3 has 13 residues. The V gene's germline CDR1 is LNHDA and CDR2 SQIVND (reference sequence). The ends were cut back, 3 bases at V and 3 bases at J, with 8 bases in the middle. The CDR3, as DNA: TGTGCCAGTAGTATTTCCTTCTACTATGGCTACACCTTC. Translating it yields CASSISFYYGYTF.

The V gene is TRBV15, the J gene TRBJ2-5; D gene ambiguous. V lost 1 base, J lost 2 bases, and 8 bases lay in between. The CDR3 is made up of 14 amino acids. Per germline, CDR1 LNHNV and CDR2 YYDKDF (reference sequence). CDR3 amino acids: CATSRGGTQETQYF. The CDR3 nucleotides read TGTGCCACCAGCAGAGGAGGAACTCAAGAGACCCAGTACTTC. The full variable domain, in which reference TRBV15 and TRBJ2-5 provide the parts outside the CDR3, is DAMVIQNPRYQVTQFGKPVTLSCSQTLNHNVMYWYQQKSSQAPKLLFHYYDKDFNNEADTPDNFQSRRPNTSFCFLDIRSPGLGDTAMYLCATSRGGTQETQYFGPGTRLLVL.

The chain joins TRBV9 to TRBJ2-5; the D gene is possibly TRBD2 (6 bases). CDR3 length: 14 residues. Germline loops: CDR1 SGDLS, CDR2 YYNGEE. Deletions cut 6 bases from V and 1 base from J, with 13 bases between. CDR3 sequence: CASNRAGSQETQYF. The CDR3 nucleotides are TGTGCCAGCAATAGGGCGGGATCCCAAGAGACCCAGTACTTC.

J is TRBJ2-5 and V is TRBV10-1, with unresolved D. The germline V gene has CDR1 WNHNN and CDR2 SYGVQD (reference sequence). V was clipped by 0 bases and J by 5 bases, with 10 bases between them. This CDR3 comprises 14 residues. In nucleotides, the CDR3 is TGCGCCAGCAGTGAGTCCCCCCGGGTTGAGACCCAGTACTTC. Amino acid sequence: CASSESPRVETQYF.

The chain couples TRBV5-1 to TRBJ1-2; TRBD1 aligns across 9 bases. This CDR3 is built from 16 residues. Germline V CDR1 and CDR2: SGHRS, YFSETQ. V trimming: 4 bases; J trimming: 7 bases; junction bases outside the gene matches: 14. The CDR3 nucleotides are TGCGCCAGCAGCCGTCGAACCGGGACAGGGTGGGTTGGCTACACCTTC. Translated: CASSRRTGTGWVGYTF.

V is TRBV30 and J is TRBJ1-4; TRBD1 might be the D (5 bases). Trimming cost V 5 bases and J 4 bases, with 11 bases left between them. The CDR3 covers 13 residues. Germline V CDR1 and CDR2: GTSNPN, SVGIG (reference sequence). The CDR3 DNA sequence: TGTGCCTGGCGGCGGGACGGTAATGAAAAACTGTTTTTT. Residues: CAWRRDGNEKLFF.

This clone has more than one count but fewer than ten. This rearrangement joins TRBV4-2 to TRBJ2-4; D possibly corresponds to TRBD2 (6 bases). CDR1 and CDR2 (germline): LGHNA, YNFKEQ. The V and J ends lost 0 bases and 4 bases respectively, with 13 bases between them. CDR3 size: 16 residues. The CDR3 coding sequence is TGTGCCAGCAGCCAAGATTTTTGGGGGGAAAAAAACATTCAGTACTTC. Residues: CASSQDFWGEKNIQYF.

The chain combines TRBV30 with TRBJ2-7, with 9 bases fitting TRBD1. The V gene's germline CDR1 is GTSNPN and CDR2 SVGIG (reference sequence). The CDR3 sequence is 14 residues long. V gave up 4 bases and J gave up 2 bases; unmatched junction bases: 6. Here the CDR3 DNA reads TGTGCCTGGACCCCGGGACAGGGACCCTACGAGCAGTACTTC. As protein: CAWTPGQGPYEQYF.

J is TRBJ2-1 and V is TRBV30, with 8 positions matching TRBD2. The length of the CDR3 is 12 residues. The trim removed 0 bases at V and 13 bases at J, leaving 5 bases unmatched. Germline CDR1 GTSNPN, CDR2 SVGIG (reference sequence). The CDR3: CAWSVSGTYQFF. CDR3 bases: TGTGCCTGGAGTGTTAGCGGGACATATCAGTTCTTC.

The chain joins TRBV7-8 to TRBJ2-3; D ambiguous. V lost 0 bases to trimming and J lost 1 base, with 8 bases between them. The CDR3 length is 15 residues. Germline V gene lookup returns CDR1 SGHVS and CDR2 FQNEAQ. The CDR3 spells CASSLALDRTDTQYF. Written as DNA, the CDR3 is TGTGCCAGCAGCTTAGCTCTAGACCGCACAGATACGCAGTATTTT.

The rearrangement links TRBV7-2 to TRBJ1-1, with TRBD1 identical over 11 bases. With 6 bases clipped from V and 7 bases from J, the junction kept 7 bases outside the gene matches. Germline loops: CDR1 SGHTA, CDR2 FQGNSA. The CDR3 is made up of 14 amino acids. The CDR3 region is CASSGQGASGEAFF. The CDR3 bases are TGTGCCAGCAGTGGACAGGGGGCATCCGGTGAAGCTTTCTTT.

V gene TRBV11-1 combines with J gene TRBJ1-5, with 12 bases lining up with TRBD1. V lost 2 bases to trimming and J lost 1 base; unmatched junction nucleotides: 6. Germline V gene data show CDR1 as SGHAT and CDR2 as FQDESV (reference sequence). This CDR3 contains 18 residues. The CDR3 DNA reads as TGTGCCAGCAGCTTAAGGGACAGGGGGCGGTGGAGCAATCAGCCCCAGCATTTT. Amino acids: CASSLRDRGRWSNQPQHF.

This clone was found once. The genes are TRBV18 and TRBJ1-4, with D possibly TRBD1 on 5 matching bases. The germline V gene has CDR1 KGHSH and CDR2 LQKENI. The CDR3 is 12 amino acids. V gave up 0 bases and J gave up 10 bases, with 6 bases separating them. The CDR3 coding sequence is TGTGCCAGCTCACCACCGGGGGGAAAACTGTTTTTT. This sequence encodes CASSPPGGKLFF.

The chain is built from TRBV2 and TRBJ2-1, with 8 bases that match TRBD2. CDR3 length equals 15 residues. Germline loops: CDR1 SNHLY, CDR2 FYNNEI. Unmatched junction bases numbered 3, after V lost 1 base and J lost 4 bases. The CDR3 here is CASSEDRGGYNEQFF. CDR3 DNA: TGTGCCAGCAGTGAAGACCGGGGGGGGTACAATGAGCAGTTCTTC.

V is TRBV6-5 and J is TRBJ1-2, with TRBD1 matching over 7 bases. V was pared by 5 bases and J by 8 bases, with 14 bases of the junction left unmatched. The germline CDR1 and CDR2 sequences are MNHEY and SVGAGI. This CDR3 comprises 15 residues. Written as DNA, the CDR3 is TGTGCCAGCAGTCAACCGGGACAGAGAAGCGGGGGCTACACCTTC. This encodes CASSQPGQRSGGYTF.

This clone was detected only once. CDR3 in amino acids: CSVEGGLISGNTIYF. CDR3 bases: TGCAGCGTTGAAGGTGGACTGATTTCTGGAAACACCATATATTTT. The V and J genes are TRBV29-1 and TRBJ1-3, with D uncertain. The germline V gene has CDR1 SQVTM and CDR2 ANQGSEA. The CDR3 totals 15 residues. V lost 1 base to trimming and J lost 1 base, with 11 bases between them.

This rearrangement joins TRBV6-1 to TRBJ2-5; 7 nucleotides agree with TRBD2. With the DNA end fitting TRBJ2-7 better, the J assignment may be wrong. Germline V gives CDR1 MNHNS, CDR2 SASEGT. The length of the CDR3 is 13 residues. The CDR3 region is CASTRTSSYEQYF. In DNA, the CDR3 is TGTGCCAGCACCAGGACTAGCTCCTACGAGCAGTACTTC.

This chain uses TRBV5-1 with TRBJ1-1, with D maybe TRBD1 (6 bases). This CDR3 is 14 amino acids long. Germline V gene lookup returns CDR1 SGHRS and CDR2 YFSETQ. Between the trimmed V and J ends, which lost 4 bases and 1 base, there was a span of 11 bases. CDR3 amino acids: CASSPEQGNTEAFF. CDR3 DNA sequence: TGCGCCAGCAGCCCGGAACAGGGGAACACTGAAGCTTTCTTT.